The source of this T cell receptor (beta chain) is a study of T cells in Graves' hyperthyroidism and ophthalmopathy. The length of the CDR3 is 15 residues. CDR1 and CDR2 from the germline V gene are DFQATT and SNEGSKA (reference sequence). The V end lost 2 bases, the J end lost 1 base, and 12 bases lay between the germline ends. Findings and caveats of the study: The model's output predicted ophthalmopathy at a median of roughly 6 months prior to onset. The majority of expanded thyroid clonotypes above 0.001 also appeared in blood.

Remarks on this clonotype: Its specificity is unknown.

Regions amplified from RNA transcripts were the TCR beta CDR3 regions. The HTBI primer set drove a first-round RT-PCR of the TCR CDR3. TCRdb reanalysed the multiplex PCR reads using MiXCR and keeps one entry per CDR3 protein. The data hold 30,000 to 35,000 distinct CDR3 sequences, with around half observed a single time. The sequence came from a middle-aged woman with Graves' ophthalmopathy. The sample comprised blood. This rearrangement joins TRBV20-1 to TRBJ1-5; no clear D gene. This CDR3 is CSARPDGYSNQPQHF. The DNA of the CDR3 is TGCAGTGCTAGACCCGACGGGTACAGCAATCAGCCCCAGCATTTT.